The clone carrying this T cell receptor (beta chain) was observed once. Antigen specificity is unknown. Trimming took 0 bases from V and 4 from J, leaving 6 bases between them. The germline CDR1 and CDR2 sequences are LNHNV and YYDKDF (reference sequence). This CDR3 spans 13 amino acids. This specimen comes from a study of CD8+ T cells in alopecia areata. Study-level background: Treated patients swallowed 5 to 10 mg of oral tofacitinib twice daily. Study-wide results and caveats: In scalp and blood, many expanded lesional clones persisted during tofacitinib.

It was cDNA, reverse transcribed from extracted RNA, that served as the sequencing template. Method: immunoSEQ multiplex PCR; TCRdb's copy keeps in-frame clones and lacks some. The table records about 180,000 clones, 58% of them present only once. The sample's treatment: oral pan-JAK inhibitor, 5-10 mg twice daily. PBMCs yielded sorted CD4+ and CD8+ T cells. The specimen comprised CD4+ T cells sorted from blood, sampled at approximately week 55, from a patient treated with tofacitinib. This chain connects TRBV15 to TRBJ2-5, with D unresolved. The sequence was obtained from a human donor with alopecia areata. CDR3 region: CATSRDPGETQYF. In DNA form, the CDR3 reads TGTGCCACCAGCAGAGATCCCGGAGAGACCCAGTACTTC.